Each of the 17 T cell receptor beta chains below was sequenced from the same sample in a study of identical twins. TCRdb itself ran the 5' RACE reads through MiXCR, one entry per CDR3 protein. The repertoire holds 550,000 to 800,000 distinct CDR3 sequences, about 7.6% seen once, with 1.6% in the top ten. These same data were also listed under a study on yellow fever vaccine responses in identical twins.

Sequencing input: PBMCs. These receptor sequences come from a woman younger than 30 in good health.

This clonotype has a handful of counts. J is TRBJ1-4 and V is TRBV14, with TRBD1 as a possible D gene (5 bases). From germline, CDR1 is SGHDN and CDR2 FVKESK. V was cut by 4 bases and J by 7 bases, with 10 bases left in between. The CDR3 covers 13 residues. CDR3 DNA: TGTGCCAGCAGCCTAGGGACCAGTGAAAAACTGTTTTTT. Translated: CASSLGTSEKLFF.

The chain couples TRBV29-1 to TRBJ1-2, with unresolved D. The germline gives CDR1 SQVTM, CDR2 ANQGSEA. Trimming cost V 2 bases and J 2 bases, with 9 bases left between them. The CDR3 spans 13 residues. CDR3 DNA: TGCAGCGTTGAAAGGGTGACGAACTATGGCTACACCTTC. Protein product: CSVERVTNYGYTF.

This clonotype was seen more than once but under ten times. Sequence at one end of the junction differs from germline and may be a read error. The chain uses TRBV20-1 and TRBJ2-3; 10 nucleotides align to TRBD1. CDR3 length: 18 residues. Germline V lookup: CDR1 DFQATT, CDR2 SNEGSKA (reference sequence). The CDR3 here is CCASLVGRPGQGSNTQYF. CDR3 sequence (DNA): TGCTGTGCTAGTTTAGTAGGTCGACCGGGACAGGGGTCGAATACGCAGTATTTT.

This clonotype appeared many times. J is TRBJ2-1 and V is TRBV5-6; 13 positions agree with TRBD2. There are 15 residues in the CDR3. CDR1 is SGHDT and CDR2 is YYEEEE in the germline V gene. After removal of 7 bases from V and 8 bases from J, the junction contained 9 bases not matched to a gene. The CDR3 is CASRTSGGPMDEQFF. The CDR3, as DNA: TGTGCCAGCCGGACTAGCGGGGGCCCTATGGATGAGCAGTTCTTC.

This clonotype was counted a few times. J is TRBJ2-5 and V is TRBV7-9; 7 positions agree with TRBD2. The CDR3 loop spans 17 amino acids. The germline gives CDR1 SEHNR, CDR2 FQNEAQ (reference sequence). V lost 0 bases to trimming and J lost 5 bases; unmatched junction nucleotides: 12. The CDR3 reads CASSLAPSTSREETQYF. CDR3 nucleotides: TGTGCCAGCAGCTTAGCGCCCTCGACTAGCCGGGAGGAGACCCAGTACTTC.

This clonotype was recorded at least ten times. This chain joins TRBV7-3 and TRBJ1-3, with 9 positions matching TRBD1. CDR3 length: 15 amino acids. J gave up 3 bases and V 5 bases, and 5 bases lay outside the gene matches. Germline CDR1 reads SGHTA; CDR2 reads FQGTGA. CDR3: CASSDTGGVGNTIYF. The CDR3 region has the DNA TGTGCCAGCAGCGACACAGGGGGCGTTGGAAACACCATATATTTT.

This clonotype was detected many times. This sequence joins TRBV5-1 and TRBJ2-3, with a tentative D call TRBD1 (6 bases). Looked up from germline, CDR1 is SGHRS and CDR2 is YFSETQ. With 0 bases removed from V and 0 bases from J, the gap between germline ends came to 8 bases. The CDR3 length is 15 residues. CDR3 amino acids: CASSLGGTSTDTQYF. The CDR3 region has the DNA TGCGCCAGCAGCTTGGGTGGGACAAGCACAGATACGCAGTATTTT.

This clonotype was seen a few times. The chain joins TRBV7-9 to TRBJ2-3, with no clear D. The germline V gene has CDR1 SEHNR and CDR2 FQNEAQ (reference sequence). V lost 7 bases and J lost 0, with 17 bases in between. The CDR3 covers 16 residues. This chain's CDR3 is CASTDRQDTSTDTQYF. The CDR3 region has the DNA TGTGCCAGCACCGACCGACAAGACACTAGCACAGATACGCAGTATTTT.

This clonotype appeared many times. This chain links TRBV2 with TRBJ1-5, with a weak D call TRBD1 (5 bases). The CDR3 sequence is 15 residues long. Germline CDR1 and CDR2: SNHLY and FYNNEI. With 6 bases removed from V and 4 bases from J, the gap between germline ends came to 16 bases. The CDR3: CASRPGHSTNQPQHF. The CDR3 DNA reads as TGTGCCAGCAGGCCTGGACACAGCACGAATCAGCCCCAGCATTTT.

CDR3 sequence (DNA): TGTGCCAGCAGTTATCGTCCCACCGGGGAGCTGTTTTTT. Its translation: CASSYRPTGELFF. V usage is TRBV7-6 and J usage is TRBJ2-2; no firm D call. This CDR3 region has 13 residues. In germline, CDR1 is SGHVS, CDR2 FNYEAQ. V was shortened by 6 bases and J by 4 bases, with 9 bases between the two germline ends.

This chain joins TRBV5-4 and TRBJ1-1, with TRBD1 matching 9 bases. CDR1 and CDR2 from the germline V gene are SGHNT and YYREEE (reference sequence). V was pared by 6 bases and J by 4 bases, with 4 bases of the junction left unmatched. This CDR3 has 13 amino acids. The CDR3 coding sequence is TGTGCCAGCACCCGGGACAGGGTCACTGAAGCTTTCTTT. Protein sequence: CASTRDRVTEAFF.

This clonotype has more than one count but fewer than ten. The rearrangement links TRBV7-9 to TRBJ2-4; TRBD2 matches 7 bases. This CDR3 has 14 residues. The V and J ends lost 6 bases and 5 bases, in that order; junction bases with no gene match: 7. Germline values: CDR1 SEHNR, CDR2 FQNEAQ (reference sequence). The CDR3 protein is CASRSLAGENIQYF. As DNA, the CDR3 is TGTGCCAGCAGGAGCCTGGCGGGGGAAAACATTCAGTACTTC.

The chain links TRBV20-1 to TRBJ1-1; D remains ambiguous. Germline V gene lookup returns CDR1 DFQATT and CDR2 SNEGSKA (reference sequence). The V gene lost 4 bases and the J gene lost 0 bases, with 6 bases spanning the gap. This CDR3 is 12 amino acids long. The chain's CDR3 is CSAKQMNTEAFF. CDR3 DNA sequence: TGCAGTGCTAAACAGATGAACACTGAAGCTTTCTTT.

In its sample, this clonotype was seen a few times. The chain carries TRBV5-1 and TRBJ1-1, with a weak D call TRBD1 (5 bases). The CDR3 sequence is 14 residues long. V lost 7 bases and J lost 5, with 18 bases in between. Germline assignment: CDR1 SGHRS and CDR2 YFSETQ. The CDR3 here is CASYPKGPGTEAFF. As DNA, the CDR3 is TGCGCCAGCTACCCAAAGGGGCCCGGGACTGAAGCTTTCTTT.

This clonotype was counted a few times. The V and J genes are TRBV20-1 and TRBJ2-1, with D tentatively TRBD2 (6 bases). CDR1 DFQATT and CDR2 SNEGSKA come from the germline V gene (reference sequence). V lost 6 bases, J lost 5 bases, and 17 bases lay in between. The CDR3 has 14 amino acids. The CDR3 nucleotides read TGCAGTGCGCAGTCTTCCCTAGCGAACAATGAGCAGTTCTTC. Protein sequence: CSAQSSLANNEQFF.

This clonotype was seen only a few times. The chain employs TRBV2 and TRBJ2-3; D may be TRBD1 or TRBD2 (7 bases each). Germline assignment: CDR1 SNHLY and CDR2 FYNNEI. This CDR3 comprises 16 residues. Trimming removed 7 bases at V and 2 bases at J, with 19 bases between. The CDR3 protein is CASTLRGGQPTDTQYF. CDR3 DNA sequence: TGTGCCAGCACGCTGAGGGGGGGACAGCCCACAGATACGCAGTATTTT.

This clonotype was seen at least ten times. The chain couples TRBV20-1 to TRBJ2-1, with 15 positions matching TRBD2. CDR3 size: 17 residues. Germline values: CDR1 DFQATT, CDR2 SNEGSKA (reference sequence). The V segment lost 6 bases and the J segment 3 bases; nucleotides outside the gene matches: 9. CDR3: CSAYGLAGGIIYNEQFF. The CDR3 DNA is TGCAGTGCCTACGGACTAGCGGGAGGGATAATCTACAATGAGCAGTTCTTC.